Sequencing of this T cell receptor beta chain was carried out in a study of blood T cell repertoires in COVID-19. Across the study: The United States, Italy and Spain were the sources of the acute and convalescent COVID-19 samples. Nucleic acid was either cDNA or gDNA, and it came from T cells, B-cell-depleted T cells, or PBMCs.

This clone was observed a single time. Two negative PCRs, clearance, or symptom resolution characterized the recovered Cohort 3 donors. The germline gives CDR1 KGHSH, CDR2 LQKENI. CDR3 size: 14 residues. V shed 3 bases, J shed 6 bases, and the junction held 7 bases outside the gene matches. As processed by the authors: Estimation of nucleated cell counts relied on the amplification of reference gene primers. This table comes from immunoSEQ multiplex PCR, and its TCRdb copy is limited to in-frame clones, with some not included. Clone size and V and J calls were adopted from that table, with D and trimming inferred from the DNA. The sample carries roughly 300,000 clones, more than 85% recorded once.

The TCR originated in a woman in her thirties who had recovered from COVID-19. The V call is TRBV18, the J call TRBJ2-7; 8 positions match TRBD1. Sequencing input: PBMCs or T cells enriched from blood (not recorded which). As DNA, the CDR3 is TGTGCCAGCTCACCCCAGGGGGCAGTACGCGAGCAGTACTTC. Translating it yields CASSPQGAVREQYF.